Listed below are T cell receptor beta chains from one sample, sequenced in a study of T cell clones after liver transplantation. The protocol was immunoSEQ multiplex PCR, while the TCRdb copy is restricted to in-frame clones and leaves out a portion. The table shows about 9,800 clones, with about two thirds occurring only once. The sequences come from CD8+ T cells from blood, collected at the roughly 15-month timepoint. The receptor set was obtained from a human patient who received a liver transplant. Certain T cells may be donor cells from the graft. CDR3s include the opening cysteine and the closing phenylalanine or tryptophan. Each record gives: J gene, V gene, CDR3 protein.

J: TRBJ1-1; V: TRBV28; CDR3: CASSRGQVTEAFF
J: TRBJ2-1; V: TRBV13; CDR3: CASSLGTSRSYNEQFF
J: TRBJ2-1; V: TRBV27; CDR3: CASSLWGQGANEQFF
J: TRBJ1-5; V: TRBV27; CDR3: CASSPGTDQPQHF
J: TRBJ1-1; V: TRBV5-1; CDR3: CASSLAGSGLAFF
J: TRBJ2-1; V: TRBV13; CDR3: CASSLGLAGGLNEQFF
J: TRBJ2-6; V: TRBV7-6; CDR3: CASSPASGRLAGANVLTF
J: TRBJ1-5; V: TRBV19; CDR3: CASSRAANQPQHF
J: TRBJ2-3; V: TRBV10-2; CDR3: CASIAGGGDTQYF
J: TRBJ1-1; V: TRBV5-5; CDR3: CASSWGTEAFF
J: TRBJ2-7; V: TRBV5-5; CDR3: CASSLGPPGYEQYF
J: TRBJ2-7; V: TRBV6-1; CDR3: CASSEAGTGAYEQYF
J: TRBJ1-5; V: TRBV27; CDR3: CASSLLPLQGSNQPQHF
J: TRBJ1-4; V: TRBV29-1; CDR3: CSVAGTDDATNEKLFF
J: TRBJ1-2; V: TRBV27; CDR3: CASSHTGDTYGYTF
J: TRBJ1-2; V: TRBV11-2; CDR3: CASSSTANYGYTF
J: TRBJ1-1; V: TRBV6-5; CDR3: CASSYSLRQGIFEAFF
J: TRBJ2-3; V: TRBV27; CDR3: CASSPLLFGGTDTQYF
J: TRBJ2-2; V: TRBV29-1; CDR3: CSVVLGGTGELFF
J: TRBJ2-3; V: TRBV28; CDR3: CASSPRVSDTQYF
J: TRBJ2-1; V: TRBV5-1; CDR3: CASSLGSRENNEQFF
J: TRBJ2-2; V: TRBV2; CDR3: CASRENYAAGELFF
J: TRBJ2-3; V: TRBV19; CDR3: CASRPGDRVYTDTQYF
J: TRBJ2-1; V: TRBV29-1; CDR3: CSVGDIYNEQFF
J: TRBJ2-3; V: TRBV4-2; CDR3: CASSQEEGQGTDTQYF
J: TRBJ2-7; V: TRBV6-1; CDR3: CASSDPGTSYEQYF
J: TRBJ1-2; V: TRBV6-1; CDR3: CASSDEPGGSDGYTF
J: TRBJ2-4; V: TRBV27; CDR3: CATMTGLAGVLHF
J: TRBJ2-3; V: TRBV7-8; CDR3: CASSLDEAGGSTDTQYF
J: TRBJ1-5; V: TRBV28; CDR3: CASSSGGFHQPQHF
J: TRBJ2-3; V: TRBV29-1; CDR3: CSAIVPDTQYF
J: TRBJ1-5; V: TRBV14; CDR3: CASSLKRGSGNQPQHF
J: TRBJ2-1; V: TRBV6-6; CDR3: CASSYQGLGNDEQFF
J: TRBJ2-3; V: TRBV4-1; CDR3: CASSQDSNTDTQYF
J: TRBJ2-2; V: TRBV7-9; CDR3: CASRSPAGGENTGELFF
J: TRBJ2-1; V: TRBV29-1; CDR3: CSVQKGGEQFF
J: TRBJ2-3; V: TRBV28; CDR3: CASSLAVSGSTDTQYF
J: TRBJ2-7; V: TRBV7-8; CDR3: CASSLAGGRRSYEQYF
J: TRBJ1-1; V: TRBV5-1; CDR3: CASTQTGTGSNTEAFF
J: TRBJ2-5; V: TRBV7-6; CDR3: CASREGGGLETQYF
J: TRBJ2-5; V: TRBV5-6; CDR3: CASSLGGSPYGETQYF
J: TRBJ1-6; V: TRBV4-1; CDR3: CASSQGSDSSNSPLHF
J: TRBJ2-2; V: TRBV5-4; CDR3: CASSFETGELFF
J: TRBJ1-4; V: TRBV29-1; CDR3: CSVGARENEKLFF
J: TRBJ1-6; V: TRBV28; CDR3: CASSFVGTHNSPLHF
J: TRBJ1-3; V: TRBV6-1; CDR3: CASSPGGADTIYF
J: TRBJ2-1; V: TRBV11-3; CDR3: CASSLVGREGLGEQFF
J: TRBJ2-1; V: TRBV14; CDR3: CASSSELAGEQFF
J: TRBJ1-1; V: TRBV2; CDR3: CASPGNTEAFF
J: TRBJ1-1; V: TRBV9; CDR3: CASSAQYYTEAFF
J: TRBJ1-2; V: TRBV2; CDR3: CASTERTGTNYGYTF
J: TRBJ2-6; V: TRBV21-1; CDR3: CASSKLREPVVSGANVLTF
J: TRBJ2-5; V: TRBV7-9; CDR3: CASSPLADQETQYF
J: TRBJ1-2; V: TRBV13; CDR3: CASSAGQGKATGYTF